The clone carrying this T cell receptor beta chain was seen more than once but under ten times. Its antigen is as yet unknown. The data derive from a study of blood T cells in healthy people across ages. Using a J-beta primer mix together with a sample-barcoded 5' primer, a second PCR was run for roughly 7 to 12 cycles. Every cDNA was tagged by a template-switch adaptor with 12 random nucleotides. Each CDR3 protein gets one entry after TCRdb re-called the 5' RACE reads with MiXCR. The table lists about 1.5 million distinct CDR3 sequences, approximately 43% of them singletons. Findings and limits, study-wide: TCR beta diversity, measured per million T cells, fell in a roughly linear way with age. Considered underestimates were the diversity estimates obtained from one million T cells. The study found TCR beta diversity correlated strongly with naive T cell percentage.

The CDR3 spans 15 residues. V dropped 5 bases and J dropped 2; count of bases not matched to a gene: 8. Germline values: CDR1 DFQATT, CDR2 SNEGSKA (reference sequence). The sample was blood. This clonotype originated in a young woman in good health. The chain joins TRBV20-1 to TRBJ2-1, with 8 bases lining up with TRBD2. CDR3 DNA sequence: TGCAGTGCTCCCCTACCGGGACTAGCCTACAATGAGCAGTTCTTC. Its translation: CSAPLPGLAYNEQFF.